This TCR beta chain emerged from a study of OX40 agonist ivuxolimab in advanced cancers. Clones were read by immunoSEQ multiplex PCR, and TCRdb kept only the in-frame ones, dropping some. The sample consists of tens of thousands of clones, roughly 91% of them appearing once. The ends were cut back, 6 bases at V and 0 bases at J, with 14 bases in the middle. Germline V gene sequence: CDR1 MDHEN, CDR2 SYDVKM. The CDR3 extends over 15 amino acids. The source is an adult with an advanced solid tumor such as melanoma, head and neck, liver or kidney cancer. V is TRBV28 and J is TRBJ1-1; no clear D. The material was CD4+ or CD8+ T cells sorted from blood, obtained in a trial of the OX40 agonist ivuxolimab. CDR3 sequence (DNA): TGTGCCAGCAGACGTGGTGTTTCACTGAACACTGAAGCTTTCTTT. Its translation: CASRRGVSLNTEAFF.